Listed below are T cell receptor beta chains from one sample, sequenced in a study of Ad26.COV2.S vaccination and SARS-CoV-2 variants. Produced via immunoSEQ multiplex PCR; TCRdb's table is partial and in-frame only. The table shows around 450,000 clones, with 89% occurring only once. Material: peripheral blood, obtained in a trial of Ad26.COV2.S vaccine versus placebo. The receptors were sampled from a person between 18 and 60 years old who received the Ad26.COV2.S COVID-19 vaccine or a placebo. Each CDR3 is given with its conserved first and last residue. A clone size is listed for some rows: how often the clone was seen (once, few, many), or a class if it is expanded.

>TRBV28|.|TRBJ1-2
CASSLGGLRNYGYTF
>TRBV7-2|once|TRBJ2-2
CASSLSVGTRGELFF
>TRBV4-3|.|TRBJ1-5
CASSQGFRDRGLQGNQPQHF
>TRBV30|.|TRBJ2-5
CAWGRGSLETQYF
>TRBV7-6|.|TRBJ1-3
CASSLGRAGRSGNTIYF
>TRBV10-3|.|TRBJ1-1
CAISGMGGPGTEAFF
>TRBV4-3|.|TRBJ2-6
CASGTHPSGANVLTF
>TRBV18|.|TRBJ2-4
CASSPGVENIQYF
>TRBV5-4|.|TRBJ1-6
CASSQGVSTRSPLHF
>TRBV5-1|.|TRBJ2-7
CASSSRDRASYEQYF
>TRBV12-3/TRBV12-4|.|TRBJ2-5
CASTHRETQYF
>TRBV24-1|.|TRBJ2-1
CATSDLSGSSYNEQFF
>TRBV3-1/TRBV3-2|.|TRBJ2-2
CASSQSRLGQTGLAGLSNTGELFF
>TRBV5-6|.|TRBJ1-4
CASSLRGNEKLFF
>TRBV6-6|.|TRBJ1-5
CASSYEEGRQPQHF
>TRBV27|.|TRBJ2-1
CASSPGLATYNEQFF
>TRBV7-2|.|TRBJ1-2
CASSFGPRRGGYTF
>TRBV9|.|TRBJ2-5
CASSPGLSVETQYF
>TRBV5-3|.|TRBJ1-5
CARSLVGGSQPQHF
>TRBV6-6|.|TRBJ1-6
CASTPTGTGASPLHF
>TRBV6-1|.|TRBJ2-1
CASSESHSGRAVYNEQFF
>TRBV12-3/TRBV12-4|.|TRBJ1-1
CASSFYSTEAFF
>TRBV5-1|.|TRBJ2-1
CASSLATGGPHEQFF
>TRBV2|few|TRBJ1-5
CASSSQGNSNQPQHF
>TRBV2|.|TRBJ1-2
CASSVRGYTF
>TRBV5-1|.|TRBJ1-2
CASSLDSYGYTF
>TRBV4-1|.|TRBJ2-1
CASSYYRDSRVNEQFF
>TRBV20-1|.|TRBJ2-7
CSASSPGAIAYEQYF
>TRBV11-3|.|TRBJ1-1
CASRLGQKNTEAFF
>TRBV18|.|TRBJ1-2
CASSPRPVPGGYTF
>TRBV11-3|.|TRBJ2-1
CASSPGTSGRGNEQFF
>TRBV28|.|TRBJ2-2
CASSSGRVNTGELFF
>TRBV30|.|TRBJ1-1
CAWTSATKLGPRAEAFF
>TRBV19|once|TRBJ1-4
CASSIIGTTNEKLFF
>TRBV19|.|TRBJ1-5
CASSIGAAGLINQPQHF
>TRBV4-1|.|TRBJ1-4
CASSQIERSEKLFF
>TRBV2|.|TRBJ1-1
CASEAGRDTEAFF
>TRBV28|.|TRBJ1-5
CASSLILYRGRSNQPQHF
>TRBV4-1|.|TRBJ1-1
CASSPDAFTEAFF
>TRBV6-1|few|TRBJ2-3
CASSEETHTDTQYF
>TRBV6-1|.|TRBJ1-1
CASSEGSWNTEAFF
>TRBV7-2|.|TRBJ2-7
CASSLNELVSYEQYF
>TRBV2|.|TRBJ2-1
CASSESGGHSYNEQFF
>TRBV5-6|.|TRBJ1-6
CASRRYNSPLHF
>TRBV7-6|.|TRBJ1-1
CASSPTRTNTEAFF
>TRBV7-9|.|TRBJ2-2
CASTLGRAVTGELFF
>TRBV24-1|.|TRBJ2-2
CATSDPAGDERVGELFF
>TRBV15|.|TRBJ1-2
CATSRSGEHGYTF
>TRBV4-3|.|TRBJ1-2
CASSQETGEGYGYTF
>TRBV5-1|.|TRBJ2-7
CASRWDIPYEQYF
>TRBV15|.|TRBJ1-2
CATSFAGVDYTF
>TRBV5-1|.|TRBJ1-5
CASSLVFGSNQPQHF
>TRBV7-8|.|TRBJ2-7
CASSDAREQYF